The present entry profiles one T cell receptor (beta chain) with its context. This entry is derived from a study of tumour-infiltrating T cells in Burkitt lymphoma. Profiled with immunoSEQ multiplex PCR; TCRdb holds only in-frame clones, not every one. Counted here are 13,000 or so clones, about 85% occurring once; the ten biggest clones make up approximately 1.3%. The sample consisted of tumor tissue. The source is a human donor with diffuse large B-cell lymphoma.

DNA of the CDR3: TGCGCCAGCAGCTTGGTTAGCGGGAGCTTGTCCTACGAGCAGTACTTC. It yields the protein CASSLVSGSLSYEQYF. The chain links TRBV5-1 to TRBJ2-7, with TRBD2 identical over 9 bases. The germline gives CDR1 SGHRS, CDR2 YFSETQ. This CDR3 has 16 amino acids. The trim removed 0 bases at V and 1 base at J, leaving 5 bases unmatched.